One sample yielded the 22 T cell receptor beta chains listed below, sequenced in a study of shared T cell receptors in the human thymus. The assay was immunoSEQ multiplex PCR, and TCRdb's table has in-frame clones only and misses some. Among 550,000 to 800,000 clones listed, roughly 88% were seen once. These data were likewise used in another study, on human thymus T cells.

Sequenced material: thymocytes. These TCRs come from a girl under three years old with a congenital heart defect.

V is TRBV4-1 and J is TRBJ2-3, with 10 bases aligning to TRBD1. The J segment lost 5 bases and the V segment lost 3 bases, leaving 17 bases of the junction unmatched. This CDR3 has 19 residues. Per the germline V gene, CDR1 is MGHRA and CDR2 is YSYEKL. Written as DNA, the CDR3 is TGCGCCAGCAGCCAGCCCTACCTCGGACAGGGGGTAAGTCGAGATACGCAGTATTTT. It encodes CASSQPYLGQGVSRDTQYF.

CDR3 DNA sequence: TGTGCCAGCAGCTTAGTTCCAGGGGGCTTACGAACTGAAGCTTTCTTT. As protein: CASSLVPGGLRTEAFF. J is TRBJ1-1 and V is TRBV11-2; 8 nucleotides align to TRBD1. V trimming: 1 base; J trimming: 5 bases; junction bases outside the gene matches: 9. Germline CDR1 is SGHAT and CDR2 is FQNNGV. The CDR3 extends over 16 amino acids.

J is TRBJ1-2 and V is TRBV28; tentative D call: TRBD1 (6 bases). CDR1 is MDHEN, CDR2 SYDVKM, per germline. This CDR3 has 17 residues. V gave up 6 bases and J gave up 0 bases, with 20 bases separating them. CDR3 in amino acids: CASRQDRRRGTNYGYTF. The CDR3 nucleotides read TGTGCCAGCAGACAAGACAGGCGAAGGGGCACTAACTATGGCTACACCTTC.

V is TRBV4-3 and J is TRBJ1-4; 8 bases agree with TRBD1. The CDR3 has 22 amino acids. Trimming removed 4 bases from V and 4 bases from J; junction bases left unmatched: 26. The germline V gene has CDR1 LGHNA and CDR2 YSLEER. The CDR3 region is CASSPGPSFTGQVLVVNEKLFF. CDR3 nucleotides: TGCGCCAGCAGCCCCGGGCCTTCTTTTACGGGACAGGTCCTCGTCGTTAATGAAAAACTGTTTTTT.

The V call is TRBV7-2, the J call TRBJ1-1, with D tentatively TRBD1 (5 bases). With 2 bases removed from V and 3 bases from J, the gap between germline ends came to 16 bases. The CDR3 runs 16 residues. The V gene's germline CDR1 is SGHTA and CDR2 FQGNSA. The CDR3 region is CASSLLSVRVHTEAFF. The DNA for the CDR3 is TGTGCCAGCAGCTTATTAAGCGTCAGGGTTCACACTGAAGCTTTCTTT.

The gene calls are TRBV7-9 and TRBJ1-1; D not resolved. CDR1 SEHNR and CDR2 FQNEAQ come from the germline V gene (reference sequence). This CDR3 region has 12 residues. V dropped 5 bases and J dropped 7 bases, with 11 bases sitting between them. In DNA, the CDR3 is TGTGCCAGCAGCCTCAAGGAGGGTGAAGCTTTCTTT. Translated: CASSLKEGEAFF.

This clone was recorded once. The rearrangement uses TRBV4-1 and TRBJ1-2; D remains unclear. Germline V gene lookup returns CDR1 MGHRA and CDR2 YSYEKL. The CDR3 has 13 amino acids. V was clipped by 1 base and J by 6 bases, with 9 bases between them. CDR3 DNA: TGCGCCAGCAGCCAAGTCCCAGAACATGGCTACACCTTC. Protein product: CASSQVPEHGYTF.

The V gene is TRBV4-1, the J gene TRBJ1-3; D may be TRBD1 (6 bases). The CDR3 runs 17 residues. Germline loops: CDR1 MGHRA, CDR2 YSYEKL. The germline V and J ends were trimmed by 1 base and 0 bases, with 13 bases remaining between them. The CDR3 sequence is CASSQVSRDTSGNTIYF. CDR3 DNA: TGCGCCAGCAGCCAAGTTTCCCGGGACACCTCTGGAAACACCATATATTTT.

The chain recombines TRBV7-2 with TRBJ1-2, with 8 nucleotides matching TRBD1. The CDR3 consists of 15 residues. Looked up from germline, CDR1 is SGHTA and CDR2 is FQGNSA. V shed 6 bases and J 1 base; nucleotides not matched to a gene: 7. CDR3 amino acids: CASRSYRGFNYGYTF. CDR3 DNA: TGTGCCAGCAGGTCTTACAGGGGGTTTAACTATGGCTACACCTTC.

This clone was picked up one time. The chain employs TRBV21-1 and TRBJ1-1; the table calls TRBD1, which could not be checked here. TRBV21-1 is marked as a pseudogene. The CDR3 totals 13 residues. CDR3 coding DNA: TGTGCCAGCACCTCCCCAGGGGACACTGAAGCTTTCTTT. Residues: CASTSPGDTEAFF.

The chain carries TRBV6-5 and TRBJ1-2, with 7 positions matching TRBD1. The CDR3 length is 13 residues. Looked up from germline, CDR1 is MNHEY and CDR2 is SVGAGI. V shed 8 bases and J 3 bases; nucleotides not matched to a gene: 6. For the CDR3, the DNA is TGTGCCAGCTCAGACAGGGACCACTATGGCTACACCTTC. It specifies CASSDRDHYGYTF.

The rearrangement links TRBV11-2 to TRBJ1-1; D gene unclear. With 5 bases removed from V and 0 bases from J, the gap between germline ends came to 10 bases. The CDR3 is 14 amino acids. Per germline, CDR1 SGHAT and CDR2 FQNNGV. CDR3 DNA: TGTGCCAGCAGCCCAGGCGTCATGAACACTGAAGCTTTCTTT. It encodes CASSPGVMNTEAFF.

This chain connects TRBV13 to TRBJ2-4, with D maybe TRBD1 (6 bases). Germline V lookup: CDR1 PRHDT, CDR2 FYEKMQ (reference sequence). The V and J ends lost 1 base and 1 base respectively, with 14 bases between them. The CDR3 contains 17 residues. CDR3 in DNA: TGTGCCAGCAGCTTAGTTCAGGGGCGCGGGGCCAAAAACATTCAGTACTTC. It codes for CASSLVQGRGAKNIQYF.

This clone appeared a single time. The V and J genes are TRBV10-3 and TRBJ2-2; TRBD2 matches at 9 bases. The germline gives CDR1 ENHRY, CDR2 SYGVKD. The CDR3 totals 17 residues. V shed 0 bases, J shed 7 bases, and the junction held 9 bases outside the gene matches. The CDR3, as DNA: TGTGCCATCAGTGAGTCTACGCGGGGGGGCAGGAACGGGGAGCTGTTTTTT. As protein: CAISESTRGGRNGELFF.

The chain couples TRBV4-1 to TRBJ1-6, with unresolved D. Trimming took 1 base from V and 4 from J, leaving 8 bases between them. Germline V gene sequence: CDR1 MGHRA, CDR2 YSYEKL. CDR3 length equals 15 residues. Here the CDR3 DNA reads TGCGCCAGCAGCCAAGTCGCGACTTATAATTCACCCCTCCACTTT. It yields the protein CASSQVATYNSPLHF.

In this sample, this clone turned up once. The chain uses TRBV29-1 and TRBJ1-5; D is undetermined. Per germline, CDR1 SQVTM and CDR2 ANQGSEA. The V end lost 6 bases, the J end lost 5 bases, and 17 bases lay between the germline ends. The CDR3 sequence is 14 residues long. The DNA of the CDR3 is TGCAGCGTGGAACTCGGGGTGCCGGATCAGCCCCAGCATTTT. As protein: CSVELGVPDQPQHF. The variable domain in full, with the rest retrieved from reference TRBV29-1 and TRBJ1-5, is SAVISQKPSRDICQRGTSLTIQCQVDSQVTMMFWYRQQPGQSLTLIATANQGSEATYESGFVIDKFPISRPNLTFSTLTVSNMSPEDSSIYLCSVELGVPDQPQHFGDGTRLSIL.

This chain connects TRBV9 to TRBJ1-4; TRBD1 aligns across 7 bases. Trimming removed 4 bases from V and 10 bases from J; junction bases left unmatched: 10. This CDR3 has 14 residues. Germline V CDR1 and CDR2: SGDLS, YYNGEE. For the CDR3, the DNA is TGTGCCAGCAGCCCACCCGAGGGGGCGAGAAAACTGTTTTTT. Its translation: CASSPPEGARKLFF.

CDR3 sequence: CASSLGHKAFF. The CDR3 DNA follows: TGCGCCAGCAGCTTGGGTCACAAAGCTTTCTTT. This chain joins TRBV5-1 and TRBJ1-1; D is unclear. Germline CDR1 and CDR2: SGHRS and YFSETQ. The CDR3 has 11 amino acids. Trimming cost V 0 bases and J 9 bases, with 6 bases left between them.

The V gene is TRBV5-1, the J gene TRBJ1-4, with D possibly matching TRBD1 (6 bases). The CDR3 covers 15 residues. Trimming cost V 0 bases and J 8 bases, with 14 bases left between them. The V gene's germline CDR1 is SGHRS and CDR2 YFSETQ. CDR3 coding DNA: TGCGCCAGCAGCTTGGGTACAGGGTTTCGAGAAAAACTGTTTTTT. As protein: CASSLGTGFREKLFF.

CDR3 sequence: CATSRESLEESYTEAFF. CDR3 sequence (DNA): TGTGCCACCAGCAGAGAATCACTTGAGGAAAGCTACACTGAAGCTTTCTTT. The chain combines TRBV15 with TRBJ1-1; D is unclear. This CDR3 is built from 17 residues. V gave up 0 bases and J gave up 3 bases, with 17 bases separating them. Germline lookup yields CDR1 LNHNV and CDR2 YYDKDF (reference sequence).

This chain uses TRBV12-5 with TRBJ2-7, with TRBD2 as a possible D gene (6 bases). Germline V lookup: CDR1 LGHNT, CDR2 FRNRAP. The CDR3 is made up of 13 amino acids. Trimming took off 8 bases at V and 2 bases at J, with 13 bases between the two ends. CDR3 sequence (DNA): TGTGCTAGTTGTCACGGGGGAGCCTACGAGCAGTACTTC. It yields the protein CASCHGGAYEQYF.

The CDR3 bases are TGCGCCAGCAGTGAGTCGAGAGTTATCACGGCAACTAATGAAAAACTGTTTTTT. Protein sequence: CASSESRVITATNEKLFF. The chain couples TRBV10-2 to TRBJ1-4; D is unclear. V lost 0 bases to trimming and J lost 0 bases, with 14 bases between them. The CDR3 extends over 18 amino acids. The germline CDR1 and CDR2 sequences are WSHSY and SAAADI.